Only one count was recorded for the clone carrying this T cell receptor (beta chain). These data are taken from a study of cytomegalovirus exposure and HLA in healthy donors. PCR was performed using 60 Vbeta and 13 Jbeta primers. Clones were read by immunoSEQ multiplex PCR, and TCRdb kept only the in-frame ones, dropping some. Of some 130,000 clones listed, around 76% are singletons. The CDR3 spans 17 residues. The V gene's germline CDR1 is MNHNS and CDR2 SASEGT. Trimming stripped 0 bases from V and 0 bases from J, with 12 bases between. The sequencing sample was made of PBMCs. The TCR sequence derives from a male donor in good health and CMV-seronegative. V is TRBV6-1 and J is TRBJ1-5, with TRBD1 as a possible D gene (5 bases). The chain's CDR3 is CASSEARQRLSNQPQHF. The DNA of the CDR3 is TGTGCCAGCAGTGAAGCTAGACAGCGTCTTAGCAATCAGCCCCAGCATTTT.